Each of the 21 T cell receptor beta chains below was sequenced from the same sample in a study of T cells in Graves' hyperthyroidism and ophthalmopathy. Amplification targeted TCR beta CDR3 regions from RNA transcripts. Primed by the HTBI set, a first-round RT-PCR was run on the TCR CDR3. Each CDR3 protein is one row after TCRdb ran MiXCR on the multiplex PCR reads. The data hold 600,000 or so distinct CDR3 sequences, with over 12% observed a single time. The sample was blood. Receptors originate from a woman aged 18 to 35 with Graves' ophthalmopathy.

The chain has TRBV6-5 and TRBJ1-5, with TRBD1 matching 7 bases. The CDR3 loop spans 15 amino acids. With 2 bases clipped from V and 4 bases from J, the junction kept 5 bases outside the gene matches. Germline lookup yields CDR1 MNHEY and CDR2 SVGAGI. The CDR3 loop is CASSYRQGLNQPQHF. The CDR3 region has the DNA TGTGCCAGCAGTTACCGACAGGGTCTAAATCAGCCCCAGCATTTT.

This clonotype has a count of ten or more. The rearrangement joins TRBV6-1 to TRBJ2-2; possibly TRBD2 for D (5 bases). Germline CDR1 MNHNS, CDR2 SASEGT. The CDR3 extends over 14 amino acids. Trimming pared 10 bases from V and 6 bases from J, leaving 18 bases between. The CDR3 region is CATTVRRSAGELFF. The CDR3, as DNA: TGTGCCACCACGGTTAGGAGGTCCGCCGGGGAGCTGTTTTTT.

This clonotype was counted ten times or more. The chain couples TRBV7-2 to TRBJ2-4; TRBD1 matches at 9 bases. V was clipped by 1 base and J by 6 bases; unmatched bases: 10. The germline V gene encodes CDR1 SGHTA and CDR2 FQGNSA. This CDR3 comprises 17 residues. The CDR3 nucleotides are TGTGCCAGCAGCTTAGGGGGAGGATGGACAGGGGTAAACATTCAGTACTTC. Protein sequence: CASSLGGGWTGVNIQYF.

The V call is TRBV2, the J call TRBJ2-1, with 12 bases fitting TRBD2. The CDR3 spans 15 residues. V shed 4 bases and J 5 bases; nucleotides not matched to a gene: 3. The germline gives CDR1 SNHLY, CDR2 FYNNEI. The CDR3, as DNA: TGTGCCAGCAGTGGGCTAGCGGGGGGGGACAATGAGCAGTTCTTC. It codes for CASSGLAGGDNEQFF.

This clonotype has more than one count but fewer than ten. The gene calls are TRBV5-1 and TRBJ1-6, with D maybe TRBD1 (6 bases). V was clipped by 4 bases and J by 7 bases, with 18 bases between them. Per germline, CDR1 SGHRS and CDR2 YFSETQ. This CDR3 has 16 residues. The CDR3 DNA is TGCGCCAGCAGCCCGATGGGGGGGCGCGGAAATTCACCCCTCCACTTT. Translating it yields CASSPMGGRGNSPLHF.

The rearrangement joins TRBV24-1 to TRBJ2-2; 11 bases are shared with TRBD1. V was pared by 3 bases and J by 5 bases, with 7 bases of the junction left unmatched. The CDR3 length is 17 residues. Germline V gives CDR1 KGHDR, CDR2 SFDVKD. CDR3 in amino acids: CATSDLPGQGVTGELFF. CDR3 in DNA: TGTGCCACCAGTGATCTACCGGGACAGGGGGTGACCGGGGAGCTGTTTTTT.

This clonotype appeared many times. V gene TRBV14 combines with J gene TRBJ2-1; the D gene is possibly TRBD2 (5 bases). This CDR3 contains 14 residues. CDR1 is SGHDN, CDR2 FVKESK, per germline. Trimming shortened V by 4 bases and J by 4 bases, and 11 bases separated the two germline ends. The CDR3 loop reads CASSRAGQYNEQFF. Here the CDR3 DNA reads TGTGCCAGCAGCCGCGCGGGTCAGTACAATGAGCAGTTCTTC.

Many counts were recorded for this clonotype. The genes are TRBV7-6 and TRBJ2-7, with 8 positions matching TRBD2. CDR3 length equals 19 residues. Germline V gene lookup returns CDR1 SGHVS and CDR2 FNYEAQ. The V gene end was trimmed by 3 bases and the J gene end by 2 bases; junction bases not matched to a gene: 18. Here the CDR3 DNA reads TGTGCCAGCAGCTTGTTAGTAGCGGGATTAGGCGAGTTCCCCTACGAGCAGTACTTC. It is translated as CASSLLVAGLGEFPYEQYF.

This clonotype was observed a handful of times. The V call is TRBV2, the J call TRBJ1-5, with D maybe TRBD1 (6 bases). Germline-derived CDR1 and CDR2 are SNHLY and FYNNEI. Trimming cost V 11 bases and J 5 bases, with 19 bases left between them. The CDR3 loop spans 14 amino acids. The CDR3 DNA follows: TGTGCCGGCACACTACAGGGTTTTTATCAGCCCCAGCATTTT. This codes for CAGTLQGFYQPQHF.

Concerning this clonotype: One base away lies a much larger clone, so this may be a sequencing read error. This rearrangement joins TRBV2 to TRBJ2-1; 8 nucleotides align to TRBD2. This CDR3 spans 14 amino acids. CDR1 is SNHLY and CDR2 is FYNNEI in the germline V gene. DNA for the CDR3: TGTGTCACCCTTACTAGCGGCAGCTACAATGAGCAGTTCTTC. Translated, it gives CVTLTSGSYNEQFF.

This clonotype was detected a few times. V usage is TRBV12-3 or TRBV12-4 and J usage is TRBJ2-6; TRBD1 is a possible D gene (5 bases). The CDR3 spans 13 residues. Trimming stripped 3 bases from V and 8 bases from J, with 8 bases between. In nucleotides, the CDR3 is TGTGCCAGCAGTTTCCAGGGAACCAACGTCCTGACTTTC. Encoded protein: CASSFQGTNVLTF.

This clonotype was detected many times. The rearrangement links TRBV5-1 to TRBJ2-7, with D perhaps being TRBD1 or TRBD2 (5 bases each). Deletions cut 2 bases from V and 3 bases from J, with 15 bases between. Germline V gene data show CDR1 as SGHRS and CDR2 as YFSETQ. The CDR3 totals 15 residues. The DNA of the CDR3 is TGCGCCAGCAGCTTCCGGGGCCAAAAGGGCTACGAGCAGTACTTC. Translating gives CASSFRGQKGYEQYF.

J is TRBJ2-7 and V is TRBV7-6, with D possibly matching TRBD2 (6 bases). The CDR3 contains 16 residues. Per the germline V gene, CDR1 is SGHVS and CDR2 is FNYEAQ. The V and J ends lost 0 bases and 4 bases respectively, with 16 bases between them. The CDR3 reads CASSLARRERAYEQYF. CDR3 nucleotide sequence: TGTGCCAGCAGCTTAGCGAGACGGGAGAGGGCGTACGAGCAGTACTTC.

This clonotype was detected many times. The chain uses TRBV28 and TRBJ1-5; weak D call: TRBD1 (5 bases). Between the trimmed V and J ends, which lost 6 bases and 7 bases, there was a span of 22 bases. This CDR3 is 16 amino acids long. CDR1 is MDHEN, CDR2 SYDVKM, per germline. CDR3 sequence reads: CASSLTFLRGNQPQHF. The CDR3 region has the DNA TGTGCCAGCAGCCTCACTTTCTTGCGGGGGAACCAGCCCCAGCATTTT.

This clonotype was detected ten times or more. This chain uses TRBV11-2 with TRBJ1-4, with D unresolved. V was cut by 5 bases and J by 7 bases, with 20 bases left in between. This CDR3 has 16 residues. Per germline, CDR1 SGHAT and CDR2 FQNNGV. The CDR3 spells CASSPPADPEAEKLFF. The CDR3 bases are TGTGCCAGCAGCCCCCCGGCGGACCCCGAGGCTGAAAAACTGTTTTTT.

This chain connects TRBV7-9 to TRBJ2-1; 15 positions agree with TRBD2. CDR1 SEHNR and CDR2 FQNEAQ come from the germline V gene (reference sequence). This CDR3 has 19 residues. Unmatched junction bases numbered 10, after V lost 5 bases and J lost 2 bases. The CDR3 coding sequence is TGTGCCAGCAGCCCTCTCGGACTAGCGGGAGGGGCAGCCTACAATGAGCAGTTCTTC. It yields the protein CASSPLGLAGGAAYNEQFF. The complete variable domain, with remaining parts taken from reference TRBV7-9 and TRBJ2-1, reads DTGVSQNPRHKITKRGQNVTFRCDPISEHNRLYWYRQTLGQGPEFLTYFQNEAQLEKSRLLSDRFSAERPKGSFSTLEIQRTEQGDSAMYLCASSPLGLAGGAAYNEQFFGPGTRLTVL.

This clonotype was observed many times. This rearrangement joins TRBV7-8 to TRBJ2-7, with 16 bases that match TRBD2. In germline, CDR1 is SGHVS, CDR2 FQNEAQ. Losses at the gene ends were 5 bases for V and 2 bases for J; bases not matched to a gene: 3. The CDR3 covers 16 residues. Here the CDR3 reads CASSPGLAGGAYEQYF. The CDR3 DNA sequence: TGTGCCAGCAGCCCGGGACTAGCGGGAGGGGCCTACGAGCAGTACTTC.

The chain recombines TRBV27 with TRBJ1-5, with D possibly being TRBD1 (5 bases). This CDR3 is built from 15 residues. V shed 5 bases and J shed 0 bases, with 11 bases lying between them. Per germline, CDR1 MNHEY and CDR2 SMNVEV (reference sequence). In DNA form, the CDR3 reads TGTGCCAGCAGTCTAGGGGCCAATAGCAATCAGCCCCAGCATTTT. Its protein product is CASSLGANSNQPQHF.

This clonotype was observed many times. V gene TRBV20-1 combines with J gene TRBJ1-1; 11 positions agree with TRBD1. The CDR3 covers 13 residues. From germline, CDR1 is DFQATT and CDR2 SNEGSKA (reference sequence). Written as DNA, the CDR3 is TGCGGCCCCGGGACAGGGGGGGGAACTGAAGCTTTCTTT. Translating gives CGPGTGGGTEAFF.

The rearrangement links TRBV10-3 to TRBJ2-7, with 7 bases matching TRBD1. Looked up from germline, CDR1 is ENHRY and CDR2 is SYGVKD. Germline trimming cut 3 bases from V and 2 bases from J; bases unmatched to any gene: 4. The CDR3 runs to 14 residues. The CDR3 is CAISDSTGAYEQYF. CDR3 bases: TGTGCCATCAGTGACTCAACAGGGGCCTACGAGCAGTACTTC.

This clonotype was detected only a few times. This chain links TRBV10-3 with TRBJ2-5, with TRBD2 as a possible D gene (5 bases). This CDR3 spans 13 amino acids. The V end lost 9 bases, the J end lost 3 bases, and 14 bases lay between the germline ends. The germline CDR1 and CDR2 sequences are ENHRY and SYGVKD. The CDR3 nucleotides are TGTGCCATGCTCCGGCTAGCCGAAGAGACCCAGTACTTC. Translation gives CAMLRLAEETQYF.